What follows are 10 T cell receptor beta chains derived from one specimen sequenced in a study of blood T cells in healthy people across ages. A J-beta primer mix and a sample-barcoded 5' primer were used in a second PCR of about 7 to 12 cycles. TCRdb reprocessed the 5' RACE reads with MiXCR, giving one entry per CDR3 protein. This table holds over 600,000 distinct CDR3 sequences, about 56% found once. The specimen was blood. Receptors originate from a middle-aged man in good health.

This clonotype was counted at least ten times. The chain couples TRBV10-3 to TRBJ2-3, with 9 positions matching TRBD1. From germline, CDR1 is ENHRY and CDR2 SYGVKD. CDR3 length equals 16 residues. The junction had 6 bases not matched to a gene; V was cut back by 4 bases and J by 1 base. CDR3 loop: CAISVGTGGGTDTQYF. CDR3 coding DNA: TGTGCCATCAGTGTTGGCACAGGGGGCGGCACAGATACGCAGTATTTT.

As concerns this clonotype: This clone may be a read error of a much larger clone one base away. This chain uses TRBV7-9 with TRBJ2-1, with a tentative D call TRBD2 (5 bases). CDR1 is SEHNR and CDR2 is FQNEAQ in the germline V gene (reference sequence). There are 15 residues in the CDR3. Trimming stripped 2 bases from V and 0 bases from J, with 8 bases between. The DNA for the CDR3 is TGTGCCAGCAGCTTAATGGGGAGCTCCTACAATGAGCAGTTCTTC. Translated: CASSLMGSSYNEQFF.

This clonotype was observed a handful of times. This chain uses TRBV9 with TRBJ2-5, with D unclear. The germline V gene encodes CDR1 SGDLS and CDR2 YYNGEE. Trimming took 1 base from V and 0 from J, leaving 7 bases between them. This CDR3 has 14 amino acids. The CDR3: CASSVRGYQETQYF. CDR3 DNA sequence: TGTGCCAGCAGCGTAAGAGGTTACCAAGAGACCCAGTACTTC.

V is TRBV27 and J is TRBJ2-7; 9 positions match TRBD2. The CDR3 covers 20 residues. In germline, CDR1 is MNHEY, CDR2 SMNVEV (reference sequence). V trimming: 4 bases; J trimming: 7 bases; junction bases outside the gene matches: 26. CDR3 amino acids: CASSSRGRGLATSSRDEQYF. In DNA, the CDR3 is TGTGCCAGCAGTTCCAGGGGGAGAGGACTAGCGACAAGTTCTCGGGATGAGCAGTACTTC.

CDR3 nucleotides: TGTGCCAGCAGCCACGGGACGATGGTAGGCTATGGCTACACCTTC. It codes for CASSHGTMVGYGYTF. The chain recombines TRBV3-1 with TRBJ1-2; D may be TRBD1 (5 bases). The V end was cut by 3 bases, the J end by 4 bases, with 15 bases between. From germline, CDR1 is LGHDT and CDR2 YNNKEL (reference sequence). The CDR3 covers 15 residues.

CDR3 sequence reads: CATSPRQGRGETQYF. The DNA for the CDR3 is TGTGCCACCAGCCCGAGACAGGGGAGAGGAGAGACCCAGTACTTC. The chain employs TRBV24-1 and TRBJ2-5; the match to TRBD1 covers 8 bases. The V segment lost 7 bases and the J segment 4 bases; nucleotides outside the gene matches: 10. This CDR3 region has 15 residues. Germline V gene data show CDR1 as KGHDR and CDR2 as SFDVKD.

The chain uses TRBV20-1 and TRBJ2-7; TRBD2 matches 7 bases. This CDR3 contains 14 residues. V shed 6 bases, J shed 2 bases, and the junction held 10 bases outside the gene matches. CDR1 is DFQATT and CDR2 is SNEGSKA in the germline V gene (reference sequence). This CDR3 is CSAEGGGSTYEQYF. CDR3 coding DNA: TGCAGTGCGGAGGGCGGGGGAAGCACCTACGAGCAGTACTTC.

V gene TRBV24-1 combines with J gene TRBJ2-3; D is possibly TRBD2 (5 bases). Trimming removed 9 bases from V and 3 bases from J, with 15 bases in between. The CDR3 covers 14 residues. Germline V gene lookup returns CDR1 KGHDR and CDR2 SFDVKD. For the CDR3, the DNA is TGTGCCACCGGAACGAGGGCATCTACAGATACGCAGTATTTT. Its protein product is CATGTRASTDTQYF.

The chain carries TRBV7-9 and TRBJ1-4; a weak D match, TRBD1 (5 bases). This CDR3 has 14 amino acids. CDR1 and CDR2 from the germline V gene are SEHNR and FQNEAQ (reference sequence). V was clipped by 2 bases and J by 5 bases, with 9 bases between them. Here the CDR3 reads CASSLRQQNEKLFF. In nucleotides, the CDR3 is TGTGCCAGCAGCTTAAGACAGCAAAATGAAAAACTGTTTTTT.

The rearrangement links TRBV29-1 to TRBJ2-1; TRBD1 matches 8 bases. This CDR3 has 18 amino acids. The V gene end was trimmed by 5 bases and the J gene end by 15 bases; junction bases not matched to a gene: 30. Germline assignment: CDR1 SQVTM and CDR2 ANQGSEA. The CDR3 is CSVRSPDRAEGVFNLPFF. For the CDR3, the DNA is TGCAGCGTTAGGTCGCCGGACAGGGCAGAGGGGGTATTTAATCTCCCGTTCTTC.